This TCR beta chain was sequenced for a study of multiple sclerosis patients with progressive multifocal leukoencephalopathy. Sequenced by immunoSEQ multiplex PCR; TCRdb stores in-frame clones only, minus some. Of about 28,000 clones in the sample, about 90% were seen once. CDR1 MNHEY and CDR2 SVGAGI come from the germline V gene. Trimming cost V 0 bases and J 2 bases, with 13 bases left between them. There are 16 residues in the CDR3. Time point described: approximately 12 months of natalizumab therapy. The chain is built from TRBV6-5 and TRBJ1-1; a weak D match, TRBD1 (5 bases). The starting material was PBMCs, obtained from a patient treated with natalizumab. The receptor comes from a human donor with multiple sclerosis. The CDR3: CASSYSQGRGNTEAFF. The CDR3 DNA sequence: TGTGCCAGCAGTTACTCTCAGGGCCGTGGAAACACTGAAGCTTTCTTT.